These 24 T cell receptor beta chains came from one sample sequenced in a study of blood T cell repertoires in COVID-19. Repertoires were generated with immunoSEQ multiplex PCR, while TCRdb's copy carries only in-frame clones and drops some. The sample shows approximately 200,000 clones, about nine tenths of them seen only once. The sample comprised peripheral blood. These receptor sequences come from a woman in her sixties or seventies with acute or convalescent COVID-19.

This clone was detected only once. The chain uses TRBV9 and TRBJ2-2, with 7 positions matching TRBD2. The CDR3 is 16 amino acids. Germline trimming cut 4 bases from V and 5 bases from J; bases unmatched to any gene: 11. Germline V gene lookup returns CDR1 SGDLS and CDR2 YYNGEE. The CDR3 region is CASSPTGGGPTGELFF. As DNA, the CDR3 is TGTGCCAGCAGCCCCACGGGGGGAGGGCCTACCGGGGAGCTGTTTTTT.

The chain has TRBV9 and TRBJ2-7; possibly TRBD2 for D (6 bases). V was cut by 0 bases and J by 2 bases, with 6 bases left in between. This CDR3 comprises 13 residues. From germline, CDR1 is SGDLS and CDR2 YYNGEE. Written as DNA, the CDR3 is TGTGCCAGCAGCGTAGCGGGGGCCTACGAGCAGTACTTC. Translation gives CASSVAGAYEQYF.

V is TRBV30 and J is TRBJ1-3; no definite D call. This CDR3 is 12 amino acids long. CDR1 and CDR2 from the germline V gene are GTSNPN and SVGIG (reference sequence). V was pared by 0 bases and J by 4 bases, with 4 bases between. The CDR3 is CAWSVQGNTIYF. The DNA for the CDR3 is TGTGCCTGGAGTGTTCAAGGAAACACCATATATTTT.

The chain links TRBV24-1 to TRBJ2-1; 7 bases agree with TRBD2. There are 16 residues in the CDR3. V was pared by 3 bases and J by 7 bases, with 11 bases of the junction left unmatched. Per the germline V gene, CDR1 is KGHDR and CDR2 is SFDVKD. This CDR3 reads CATSDQRGGRLNEQFF. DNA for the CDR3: TGTGCCACCAGTGATCAACGTGGCGGGAGACTGAATGAGCAGTTCTTC.

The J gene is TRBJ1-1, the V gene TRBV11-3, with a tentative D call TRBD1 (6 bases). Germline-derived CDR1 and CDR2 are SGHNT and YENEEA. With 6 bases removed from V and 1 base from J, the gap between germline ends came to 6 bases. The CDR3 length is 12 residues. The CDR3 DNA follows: TGTGCCAGCAGGGGGGCGAACACTGAAGCTTTCTTT. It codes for CASRGANTEAFF.

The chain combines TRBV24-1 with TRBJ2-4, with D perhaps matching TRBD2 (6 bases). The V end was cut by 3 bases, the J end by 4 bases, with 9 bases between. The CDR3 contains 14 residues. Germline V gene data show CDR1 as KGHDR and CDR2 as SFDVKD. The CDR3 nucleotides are TGTGCCACCAGTGATGGGGGGATGAAAAACATTCAGTACTTC. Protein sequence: CATSDGGMKNIQYF.

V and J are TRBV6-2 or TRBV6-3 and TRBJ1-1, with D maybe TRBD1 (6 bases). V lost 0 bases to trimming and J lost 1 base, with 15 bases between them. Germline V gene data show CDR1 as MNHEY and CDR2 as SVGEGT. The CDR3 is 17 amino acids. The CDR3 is CASSYSGTSLANTEAFF. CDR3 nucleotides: TGTGCCAGCAGTTACTCGGGGACATCCCTCGCGAACACTGAAGCTTTCTTT.

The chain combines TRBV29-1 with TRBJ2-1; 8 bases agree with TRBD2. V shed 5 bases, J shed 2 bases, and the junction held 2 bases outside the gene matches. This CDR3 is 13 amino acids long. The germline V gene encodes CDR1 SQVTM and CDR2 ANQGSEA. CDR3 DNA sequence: TGCAGCGTTAATAGCGGGGCCTACAATGAGCAGTTCTTC. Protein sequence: CSVNSGAYNEQFF.

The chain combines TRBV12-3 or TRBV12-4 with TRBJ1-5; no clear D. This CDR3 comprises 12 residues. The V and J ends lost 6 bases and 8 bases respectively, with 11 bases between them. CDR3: CASRNPSEPQHF. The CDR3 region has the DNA TGTGCCAGCAGAAACCCTAGCGAGCCCCAGCATTTT.

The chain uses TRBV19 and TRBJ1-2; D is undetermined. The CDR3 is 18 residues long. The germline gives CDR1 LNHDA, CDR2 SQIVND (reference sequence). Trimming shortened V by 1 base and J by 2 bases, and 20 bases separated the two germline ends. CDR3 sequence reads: CASSIGLSAVRGNYGYTF. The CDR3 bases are TGTGCCAGTAGTATAGGGTTGTCAGCAGTTCGAGGCAACTATGGCTACACCTTC.

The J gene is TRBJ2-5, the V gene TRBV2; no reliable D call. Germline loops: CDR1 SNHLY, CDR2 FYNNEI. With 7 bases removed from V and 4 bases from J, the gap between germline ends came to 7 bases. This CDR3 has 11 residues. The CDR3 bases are TGTGCCAGCAAGACTTTAGAGACCCAGTACTTC. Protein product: CASKTLETQYF.

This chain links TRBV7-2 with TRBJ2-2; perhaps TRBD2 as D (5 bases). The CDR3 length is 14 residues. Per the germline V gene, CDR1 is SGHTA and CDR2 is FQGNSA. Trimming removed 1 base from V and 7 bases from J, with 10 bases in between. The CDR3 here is CASSLGGEGGELFF. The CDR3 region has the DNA TGTGCCAGCAGCTTAGGCGGTGAGGGCGGGGAGCTGTTTTTT.

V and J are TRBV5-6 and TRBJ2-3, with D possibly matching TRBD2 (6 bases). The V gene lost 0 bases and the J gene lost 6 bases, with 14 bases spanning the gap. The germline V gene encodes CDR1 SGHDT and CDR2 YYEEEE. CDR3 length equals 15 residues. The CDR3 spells CASSLDGSSTDTQYF. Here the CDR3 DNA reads TGTGCCAGCAGCTTGGACGGGAGTAGTACGGATACGCAGTATTTT. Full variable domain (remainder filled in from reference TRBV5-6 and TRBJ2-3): DAGVTQSPTHLIKTRGQQVTLRCSPKSGHDTVSWYQQALGQGPQFIFQYYEEEERQRGNFPDRFSGHQFPNYSSELNVNALLLGDSALYLCASSLDGSSTDTQYFGPGTRLTVL.

CDR3 region: CASSASGTNTGELFF. CDR3 DNA sequence: TGTGCCAGCAGCGCATCCGGGACGAACACCGGGGAGCTGTTTTTT. The chain couples TRBV9 to TRBJ2-2; a weak D match, TRBD2 (5 bases). Germline CDR1 reads SGDLS; CDR2 reads YYNGEE. This CDR3 spans 15 amino acids. The V end lost 3 bases, the J end lost 0 bases, and 9 bases lay between the germline ends.

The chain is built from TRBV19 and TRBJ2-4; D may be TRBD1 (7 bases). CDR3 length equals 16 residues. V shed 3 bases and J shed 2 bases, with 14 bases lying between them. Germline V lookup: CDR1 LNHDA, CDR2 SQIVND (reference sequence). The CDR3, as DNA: TGTGCCAGTAGTATGCGGCAGGGGGGCTCCAAAAACATTCAGTACTTC. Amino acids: CASSMRQGGSKNIQYF.

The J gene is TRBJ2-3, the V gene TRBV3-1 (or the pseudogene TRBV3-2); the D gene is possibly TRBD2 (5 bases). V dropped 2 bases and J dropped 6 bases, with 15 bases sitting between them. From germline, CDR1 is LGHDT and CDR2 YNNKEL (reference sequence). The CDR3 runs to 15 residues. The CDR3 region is CASSQQEGLLDTQYF. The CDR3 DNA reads TGTGCCAGCAGCCAACAAGAAGGACTTTTGGATACGCAGTATTTT.

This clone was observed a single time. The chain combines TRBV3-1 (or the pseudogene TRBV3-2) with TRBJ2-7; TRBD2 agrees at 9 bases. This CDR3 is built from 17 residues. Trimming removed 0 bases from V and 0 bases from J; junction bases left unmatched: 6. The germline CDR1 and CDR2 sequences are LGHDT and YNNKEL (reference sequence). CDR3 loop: CASSQEGLAQSSYEQYF. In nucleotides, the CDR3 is TGTGCCAGCAGCCAAGAAGGACTAGCGCAAAGCTCCTACGAGCAGTACTTC.

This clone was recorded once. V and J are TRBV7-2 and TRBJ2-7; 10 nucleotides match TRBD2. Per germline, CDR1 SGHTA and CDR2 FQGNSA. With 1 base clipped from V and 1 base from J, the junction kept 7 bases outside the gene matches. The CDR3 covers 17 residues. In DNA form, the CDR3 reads TGTGCCAGCAGCTTAGGTTACCTAGCGGGAGATTCCTACGAGCAGTACTTC. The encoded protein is CASSLGYLAGDSYEQYF.

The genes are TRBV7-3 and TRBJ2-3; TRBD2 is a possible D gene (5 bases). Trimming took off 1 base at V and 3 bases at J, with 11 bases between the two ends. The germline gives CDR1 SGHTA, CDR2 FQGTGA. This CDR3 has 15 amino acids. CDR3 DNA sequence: TGTGCCAGCAGCTTAAACGGGGATGAGACAGATACGCAGTATTTT. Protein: CASSLNGDETDTQYF.

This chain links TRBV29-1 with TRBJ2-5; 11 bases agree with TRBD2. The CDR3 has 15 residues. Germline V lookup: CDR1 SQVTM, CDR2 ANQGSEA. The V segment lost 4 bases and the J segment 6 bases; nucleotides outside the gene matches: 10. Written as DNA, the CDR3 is TGCAGCGTTGGGGTAGCGGGGGGGTCAATTCAGACCCAGTACTTC. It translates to CSVGVAGGSIQTQYF.

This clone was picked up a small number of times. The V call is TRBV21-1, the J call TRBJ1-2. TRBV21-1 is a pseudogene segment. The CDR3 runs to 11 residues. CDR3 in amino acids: CASSKSSGYTF. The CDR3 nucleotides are TGTGCCAGCAGCAAATCCTCTGGCTACACCTTC.

CDR3 protein: CASSAPGQTYEQYF. The CDR3 nucleotides are TGTGCCAGCAGTGCCCCGGGACAGACCTACGAGCAGTACTTC. The rearrangement joins TRBV28 to TRBJ2-7; 7 positions agree with TRBD1. CDR3 length equals 14 residues. The V and J ends lost 5 bases and 2 bases, in that order; junction bases with no gene match: 6. Germline CDR1 is MDHEN and CDR2 is SYDVKM.

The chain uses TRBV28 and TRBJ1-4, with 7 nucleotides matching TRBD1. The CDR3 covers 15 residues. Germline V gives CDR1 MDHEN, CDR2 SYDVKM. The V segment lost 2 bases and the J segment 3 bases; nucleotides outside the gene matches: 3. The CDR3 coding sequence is TGTGCCAGCAGTTTAAACAGGGGAGCTAATGAAAAACTGTTTTTT. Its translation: CASSLNRGANEKLFF.

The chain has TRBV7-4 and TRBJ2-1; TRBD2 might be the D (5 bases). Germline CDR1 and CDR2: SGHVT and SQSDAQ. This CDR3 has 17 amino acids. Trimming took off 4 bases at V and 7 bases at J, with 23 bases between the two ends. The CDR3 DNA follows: TGTGCCAGCAGCTCCGCCGCTTATTACGAGGGTTCGAATGAGCAGTTCTTC. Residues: CASSSAAYYEGSNEQFF.